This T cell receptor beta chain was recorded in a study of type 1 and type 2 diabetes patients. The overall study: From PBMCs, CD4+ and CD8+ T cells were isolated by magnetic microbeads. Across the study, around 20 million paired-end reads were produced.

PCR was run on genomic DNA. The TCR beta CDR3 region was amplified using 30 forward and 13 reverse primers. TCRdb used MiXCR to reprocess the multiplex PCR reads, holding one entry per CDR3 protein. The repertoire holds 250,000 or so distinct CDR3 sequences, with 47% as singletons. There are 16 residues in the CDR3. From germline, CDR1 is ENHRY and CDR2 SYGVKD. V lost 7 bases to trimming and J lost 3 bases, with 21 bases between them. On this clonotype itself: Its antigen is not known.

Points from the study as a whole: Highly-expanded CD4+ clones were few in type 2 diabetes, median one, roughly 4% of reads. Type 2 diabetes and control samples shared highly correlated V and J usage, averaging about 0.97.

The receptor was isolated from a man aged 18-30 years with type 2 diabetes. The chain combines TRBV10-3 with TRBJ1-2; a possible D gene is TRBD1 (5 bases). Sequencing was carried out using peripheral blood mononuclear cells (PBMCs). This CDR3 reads CAITPGRRILHYGYTF. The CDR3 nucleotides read TGTGCCATCACACCGGGACGGAGGATTCTTCACTATGGCTACACCTTC.